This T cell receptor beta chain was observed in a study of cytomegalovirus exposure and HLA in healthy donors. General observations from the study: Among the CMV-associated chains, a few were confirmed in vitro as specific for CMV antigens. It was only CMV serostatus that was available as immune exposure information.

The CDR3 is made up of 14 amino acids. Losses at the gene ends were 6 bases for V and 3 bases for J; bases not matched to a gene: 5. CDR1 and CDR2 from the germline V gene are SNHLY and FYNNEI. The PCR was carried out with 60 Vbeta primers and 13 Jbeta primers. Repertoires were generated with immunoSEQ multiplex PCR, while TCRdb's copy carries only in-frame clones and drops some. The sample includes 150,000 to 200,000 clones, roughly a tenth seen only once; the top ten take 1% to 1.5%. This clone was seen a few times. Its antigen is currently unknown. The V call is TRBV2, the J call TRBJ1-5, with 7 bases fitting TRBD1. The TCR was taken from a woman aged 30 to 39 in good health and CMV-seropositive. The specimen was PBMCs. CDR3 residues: CASSRQGPNQPQHF. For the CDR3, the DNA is TGTGCCAGCAGCAGACAGGGTCCCAATCAGCCCCAGCATTTT. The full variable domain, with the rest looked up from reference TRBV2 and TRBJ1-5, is EPEVTQTPSHQVTQMGQEVILRCVPISNHLYFYWYRQILGQKVEFLVSFYNNEISEKSEIFDDQFSVERPDGSNFTLKIRSTKLEDSAMYFCASSRQGPNQPQHFGDGTRLSIL.